Listed below are T cell receptor beta chains from one sample, sequenced in a study of T cells expressing NK-cell markers. For each CDR3 protein, TCRdb gives one entry from its re-call of the 5' RACE reads, without DNA. This table holds 400,000 to 500,000 distinct CDR3 sequences. The sample comprised blood T cells: a sorted CD56 or NKG2C T cell subset, CD4+ or CD8+ T cells, or bulk PBMC T cells (not recorded which). The receptors shown here come from a woman aged 18-70 years in good health. Both conserved end residues are part of each CDR3.

CDR3 length: 15; J gene: TRBJ2-3; V gene: TRBV10-3; CDR3 protein: CAISELGQSTDTQYF
CDR3 length: 14; J gene: TRBJ1-1; V gene: TRBV7-3; CDR3 protein: CASSPGRANTEAFF
CDR3 length: 15; J gene: TRBJ2-5; V gene: TRBV20-1; CDR3 protein: CSARDREGLQETQYF
CDR3 length: 14; J gene: TRBJ2-3; V gene: TRBV20-1; CDR3 protein: CSAPPRERGDTQYF
CDR3 length: 14; J gene: TRBJ2-7; V gene: TRBV18; CDR3 protein: CASSPPGPYYEQYF
CDR3 length: 17; J gene: TRBJ2-7; V gene: TRBV12-3/TRBV12-4; CDR3 protein: CASSFSGDRGNSYEQYF
CDR3 length: 14; J gene: TRBJ2-7; V gene: TRBV7-9; CDR3 protein: CASSLALGSGEQYF
CDR3 length: 14; J gene: TRBJ1-2; V gene: TRBV4-1; CDR3 protein: CASSLTPGVHGYTF
CDR3 length: 14; J gene: TRBJ1-1; V gene: TRBV5-1; CDR3 protein: CATSQGSPNTEAFF
CDR3 length: 13; J gene: TRBJ1-3; V gene: TRBV20-1; CDR3 protein: CSAREQIGNTIYF
CDR3 length: 14; J gene: TRBJ1-1; V gene: TRBV2; CDR3 protein: CASSYPRDRAEAFF
CDR3 length: 15; J gene: TRBJ1-1; V gene: TRBV7-2; CDR3 protein: CASSWGTAMNTEAFF
CDR3 length: 14; J gene: TRBJ1-5; V gene: TRBV18; CDR3 protein: CASSPKGYSQPQHF
CDR3 length: 12; J gene: TRBJ2-2; V gene: TRBV20-1; CDR3 protein: CSARDGPGELFF
CDR3 length: 15; J gene: TRBJ1-5; V gene: TRBV4-2; CDR3 protein: CASSQEGTGDQPQHF
CDR3 length: 15; J gene: TRBJ2-3; V gene: TRBV6-2/TRBV6-3; CDR3 protein: CASSYSWPNTDTQYF
CDR3 length: 16; J gene: TRBJ1-1; V gene: TRBV7-2; CDR3 protein: CASSSGQGAVNTEAFF
CDR3 length: 14; J gene: TRBJ2-3; V gene: TRBV5-6; CDR3 protein: CASSLSAGLDTQYF
CDR3 length: 18; J gene: TRBJ2-1; V gene: TRBV7-2; CDR3 protein: CASSYSRVAGVGSDEQFF
CDR3 length: 14; J gene: TRBJ2-6; V gene: TRBV5-1; CDR3 protein: CACSMGPGANVLTF
CDR3 length: 14; J gene: TRBJ2-7; V gene: TRBV3-1; CDR3 protein: CASSLQVGQYEQYF
CDR3 length: 11; J gene: TRBJ1-6; V gene: TRBV2; CDR3 protein: CASRTNSPLHF
CDR3 length: 15; J gene: TRBJ1-2; V gene: TRBV6-5; CDR3 protein: CASSHPTTGNYGYTF
CDR3 length: 19; J gene: TRBJ2-3; V gene: TRBV11-2; CDR3 protein: CASSLPGASGGLDTDTQYF
CDR3 length: 18; J gene: TRBJ1-5; V gene: TRBV19; CDR3 protein: CASSIDGWAEMGNQPQHF
CDR3 length: 15; J gene: TRBJ2-3; V gene: TRBV5-1; CDR3 protein: CASSLYRGSSSPQYF
CDR3 length: 14; J gene: TRBJ2-1; V gene: TRBV12-3/TRBV12-4; CDR3 protein: CASSLAEGYNEQFF
CDR3 length: 17; J gene: TRBJ2-2; V gene: TRBV5-6; CDR3 protein: CASSLIVLEADTGELFF
CDR3 length: 14; J gene: TRBJ2-1; V gene: TRBV19; CDR3 protein: CASNPGLAGQEQFF
CDR3 length: 15; J gene: TRBJ2-7; V gene: TRBV6-1; CDR3 protein: CASSERGQVFDEQYF
CDR3 length: 15; J gene: TRBJ1-2; V gene: TRBV6-2/TRBV6-3; CDR3 protein: CASSYDDNDGYGYTF
CDR3 length: 17; J gene: TRBJ2-6; V gene: TRBV5-1; CDR3 protein: CASSTGQGGSGANVLTF
CDR3 length: 14; J gene: TRBJ1-4; V gene: TRBV5-1; CDR3 protein: CASSFSHPGEKLFF
CDR3 length: 11; J gene: TRBJ2-7; V gene: TRBV29-1; CDR3 protein: CSVELSYEQYF
CDR3 length: 13; J gene: TRBJ2-7; V gene: TRBV13; CDR3 protein: CASSVGLAYEQYF
CDR3 length: 12; J gene: TRBJ2-5; V gene: TRBV25-1; CDR3 protein: CASSEPQETQYF
CDR3 length: 18; J gene: TRBJ2-2; V gene: TRBV12-3/TRBV12-4; CDR3 protein: CASNPRGRLAGSGGELFF
CDR3 length: 16; J gene: TRBJ2-1; V gene: TRBV7-2; CDR3 protein: CASSSFLATTYNEQFF
CDR3 length: 21; J gene: TRBJ2-1; V gene: TRBV9; CDR3 protein: CASSVGPSGVAAPSIYNEQFF
CDR3 length: 13; J gene: TRBJ2-5; V gene: TRBV28; CDR3 protein: CASRTSDQETQYF
CDR3 length: 14; J gene: TRBJ2-1; V gene: TRBV29-1; CDR3 protein: CSVAMRQGIAEQFF
CDR3 length: 13; J gene: TRBJ2-2; V gene: TRBV24-1; CDR3 protein: CATSAHYTGELFF
CDR3 length: 15; J gene: TRBJ1-3; V gene: TRBV12-3/TRBV12-4; CDR3 protein: CASSPRQSSGNTIYF
CDR3 length: 15; J gene: TRBJ2-4; V gene: TRBV11-2; CDR3 protein: CASSLDVEGWDIQYF
CDR3 length: 13; J gene: TRBJ2-1; V gene: TRBV30; CDR3 protein: CASHGTAYNEQFF
CDR3 length: 16; J gene: TRBJ2-3; V gene: TRBV12-3/TRBV12-4; CDR3 protein: CASRPGTSGSADTQYF
CDR3 length: 15; J gene: TRBJ1-1; V gene: TRBV4-3; CDR3 protein: CASSQDGGLGTEAFF
CDR3 length: 13; J gene: TRBJ2-1; V gene: TRBV5-1; CDR3 protein: CASSFERTGEQFF
CDR3 length: 15; J gene: TRBJ2-1; V gene: TRBV6-1; CDR3 protein: CASSERVSSYNEQFF